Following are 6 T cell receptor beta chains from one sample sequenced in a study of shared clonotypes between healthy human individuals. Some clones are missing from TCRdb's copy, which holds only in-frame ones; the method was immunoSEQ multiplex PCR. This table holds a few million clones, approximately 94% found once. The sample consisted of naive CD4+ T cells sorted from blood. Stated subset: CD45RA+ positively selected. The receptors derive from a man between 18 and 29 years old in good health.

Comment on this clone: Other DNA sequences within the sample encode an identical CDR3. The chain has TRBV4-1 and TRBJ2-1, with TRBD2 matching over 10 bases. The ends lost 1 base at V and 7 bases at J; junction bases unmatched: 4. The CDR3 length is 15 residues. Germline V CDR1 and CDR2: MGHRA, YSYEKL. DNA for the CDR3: TGCGCCAGCAGCCAAGGGCTAGCGGGGGTAAATGAGCAGTTCTTC. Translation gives CASSQGLAGVNEQFF.

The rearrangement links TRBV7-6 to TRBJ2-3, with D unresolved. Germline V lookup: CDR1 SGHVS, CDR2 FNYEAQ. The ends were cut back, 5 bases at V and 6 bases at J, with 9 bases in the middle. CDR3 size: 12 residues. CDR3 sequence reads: CASSPYGDTQYF. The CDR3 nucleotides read TGTGCCAGCAGCCCATACGGGGATACGCAGTATTTT.

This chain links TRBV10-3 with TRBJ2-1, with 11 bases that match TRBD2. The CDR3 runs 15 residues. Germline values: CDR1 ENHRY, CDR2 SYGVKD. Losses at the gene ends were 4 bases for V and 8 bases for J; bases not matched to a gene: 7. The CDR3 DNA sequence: TGTGCCATCAGTGTGGCGGGACTAGCGGCCGATGAGCAGTTCTTC. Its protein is CAISVAGLAADEQFF.

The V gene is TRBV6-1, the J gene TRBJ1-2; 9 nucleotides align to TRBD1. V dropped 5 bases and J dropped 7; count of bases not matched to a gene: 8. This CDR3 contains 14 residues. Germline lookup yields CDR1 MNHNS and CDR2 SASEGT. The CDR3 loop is CASSPGTGLFGYTF. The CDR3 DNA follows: TGTGCCAGCAGTCCCGGGACAGGGCTTTTTGGCTACACCTTC.

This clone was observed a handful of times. In DNA, the CDR3 is TGTGCCAGCAGCCGGGGACAGGGGAATTCACCCCTCCACTTT. Protein sequence: CASSRGQGNSPLHF. The V and J genes are TRBV7-8 and TRBJ1-6, with TRBD1 matching over 10 bases. With 5 bases clipped from V and 7 bases from J, the junction kept 2 bases outside the gene matches. The V gene's germline CDR1 is SGHVS and CDR2 FQNEAQ. This CDR3 has 14 residues.

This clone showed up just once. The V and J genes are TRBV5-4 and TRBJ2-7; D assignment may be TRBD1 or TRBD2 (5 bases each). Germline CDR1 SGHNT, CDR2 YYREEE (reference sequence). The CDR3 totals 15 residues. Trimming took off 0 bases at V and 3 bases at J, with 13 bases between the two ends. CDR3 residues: CASSLGDPKIYEQYF. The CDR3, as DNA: TGTGCCAGCAGCTTGGGGGACCCTAAAATCTACGAGCAGTACTTC.